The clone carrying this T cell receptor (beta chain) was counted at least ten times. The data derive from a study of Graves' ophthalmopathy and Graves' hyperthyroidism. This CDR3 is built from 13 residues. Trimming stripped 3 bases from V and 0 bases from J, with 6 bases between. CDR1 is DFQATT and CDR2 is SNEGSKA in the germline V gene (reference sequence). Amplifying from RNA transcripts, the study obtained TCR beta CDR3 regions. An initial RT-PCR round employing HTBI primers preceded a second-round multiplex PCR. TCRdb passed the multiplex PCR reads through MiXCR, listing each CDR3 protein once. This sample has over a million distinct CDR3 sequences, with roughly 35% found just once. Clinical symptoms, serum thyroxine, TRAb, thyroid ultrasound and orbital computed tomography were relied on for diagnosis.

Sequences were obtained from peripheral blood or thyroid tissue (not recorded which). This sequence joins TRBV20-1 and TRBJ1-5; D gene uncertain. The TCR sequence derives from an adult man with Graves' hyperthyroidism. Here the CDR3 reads CSARPDSNQPQHF. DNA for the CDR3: TGCAGTGCTAGGCCCGATAGCAATCAGCCCCAGCATTTT.